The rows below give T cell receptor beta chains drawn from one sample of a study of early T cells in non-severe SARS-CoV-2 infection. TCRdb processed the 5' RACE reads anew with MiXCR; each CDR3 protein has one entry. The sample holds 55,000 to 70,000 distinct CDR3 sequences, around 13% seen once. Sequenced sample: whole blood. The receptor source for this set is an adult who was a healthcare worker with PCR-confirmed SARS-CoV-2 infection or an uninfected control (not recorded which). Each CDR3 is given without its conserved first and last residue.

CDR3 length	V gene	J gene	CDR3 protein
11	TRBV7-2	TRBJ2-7	ASSLAPGSEQY
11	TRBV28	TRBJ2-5	ASSLDGWETQY
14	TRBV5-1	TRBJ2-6	ASSLMTASGANVLT
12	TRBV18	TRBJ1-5	ASSRGGANQPQH
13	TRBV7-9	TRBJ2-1	ASSPRVSSYNEQF
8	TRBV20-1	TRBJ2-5	SASDETQY
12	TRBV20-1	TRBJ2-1	SAIRSGSYNEQF
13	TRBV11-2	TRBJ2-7	ASSLGLAAGYEQY
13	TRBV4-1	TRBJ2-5	ASSQEDLAQETQY
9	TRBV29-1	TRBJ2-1	SGTSSDEQF
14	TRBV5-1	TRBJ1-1	ASSLSTARGNTEAF
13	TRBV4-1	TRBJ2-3	ASSQRTASTDTQY
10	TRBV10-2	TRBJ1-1	ASSEMGAEAF
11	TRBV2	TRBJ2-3	ATTQEHPDTQY
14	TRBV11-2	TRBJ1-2	ASSLVVTLSNYGYT
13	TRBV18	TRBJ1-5	ASSPGGPGGQPQH
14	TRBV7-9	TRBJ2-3	ASSRTGLAGGSTQY
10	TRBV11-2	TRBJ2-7	ASSPRTEEQY
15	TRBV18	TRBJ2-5	ASSPPAGGPFGETQY
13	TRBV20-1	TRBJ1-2	SARGIRGANYGYT
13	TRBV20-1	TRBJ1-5	SARDPLWGNQPQH
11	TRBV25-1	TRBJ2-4	ASSDWTINIQY
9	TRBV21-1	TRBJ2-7	ASSKGDEQY
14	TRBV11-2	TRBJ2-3	ASTNRAPRGPDTQY
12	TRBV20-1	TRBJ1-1	SASTGPMNTEAF
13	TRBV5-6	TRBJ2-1	ASSESVTPYNEQF
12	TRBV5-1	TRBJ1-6	ASRDRGNDSPLH
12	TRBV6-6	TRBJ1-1	ASSTPPGGTEAF
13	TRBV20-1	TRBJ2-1	SAPVAGQENNEQF
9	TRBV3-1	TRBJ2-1	ASSQQGTWF
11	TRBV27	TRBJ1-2	ASSFDRGYGYT
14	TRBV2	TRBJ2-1	ASSERGRAYYNEQF
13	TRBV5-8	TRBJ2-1	ASSLRLAVRNEQF
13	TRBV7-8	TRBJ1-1	ASSLDLGANTEAF
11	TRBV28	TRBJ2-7	ASNTEGRYEQY
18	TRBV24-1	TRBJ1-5	ATSDLGDRGLSPADQPQH
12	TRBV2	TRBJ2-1	ASTGLASYNEQF
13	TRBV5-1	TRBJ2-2	ASSPGTPNTGELF
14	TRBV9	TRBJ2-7	ASSVAIGGATYEQY
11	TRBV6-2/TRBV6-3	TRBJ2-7	ASSYSEPYEQY
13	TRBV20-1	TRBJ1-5	SARAGNHSNQPQH
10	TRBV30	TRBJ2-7	AWSVSTNEQY
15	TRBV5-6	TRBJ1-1	ASSLGSRGTVNTEAF
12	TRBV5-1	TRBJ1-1	ASSLGPTNTEAF
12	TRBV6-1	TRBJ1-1	ASSRLGVNTEAF
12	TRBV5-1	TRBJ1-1	ASSSGQPNTEAF
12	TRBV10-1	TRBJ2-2	ASSVTGGTGELF
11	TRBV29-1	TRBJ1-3	SVGSGVGNTIY
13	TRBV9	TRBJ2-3	ASSAYSGRTDTQY
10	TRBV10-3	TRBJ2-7	AIRTGGYEQY
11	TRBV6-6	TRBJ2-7	ASSQTTGDGQY
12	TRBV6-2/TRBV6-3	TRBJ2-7	ASSDGQGVYEQY
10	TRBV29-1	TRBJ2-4	SLRDLRNIQY
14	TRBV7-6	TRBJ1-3	ASSLDGGSSGNTIY
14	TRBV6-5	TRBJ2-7	ASRTRSGGGTYEQY
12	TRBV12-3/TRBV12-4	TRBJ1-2	ASSTGTGGRGYT
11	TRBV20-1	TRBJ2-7	SARDGRAYEQY
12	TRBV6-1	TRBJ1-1	ASSEFRDSALAF
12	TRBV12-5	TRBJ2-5	ASGPGQPQETQY
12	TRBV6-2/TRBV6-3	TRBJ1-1	ASSPNLMNTEAF